The subject of this entry is one TCR beta chain. Its antigen is not yet known. No quality values exist for individual bases; no much larger clone is one base distant. Read against the paper, the sample's time point label means: after neoadjuvant nivolumab, at surgical resection. The patients had newly diagnosed stage II-IVA oral cavity squamous cell carcinoma and had not received any prior systemic or radiation treatment. The cohort was made up of patients with locally advanced, HPV-negative oral cavity squamous cell carcinoma. Samples were obtained from a longitudinal correlative study of a single-arm phase II trial of neoadjuvant nivolumab in oral cavity squamous cell carcinoma. Subject-matched pre- and post-treatment PBMCs and tumors from three responders and three non-responders were subjected to genomic DNA-based TCRbeta sequencing. For tumor tissue, genomic DNA extraction relied on the Maxwell RSC DNA from Tissue kit.

For survey sequencing of tumor libraries, mostly 4.8 ug of input genomic DNA was used, and two replicates were run per sample. The immunoSEQ hsTCRbeta kit was used to prepare TCRbeta libraries, following the manufacturer's instructions. The completed libraries were mixed into a single pool at 3 nM, then sequenced with an Illumina NovaSeq 6000 S4 flow cell. As for the authors' bioinformatics: The immunoSEQ Analyzer was used for raw data preprocessing and quality control. The analysis was limited to productive rearrangements, and each clonotype was defined by a unique CDR3 amino acid sequence. Repertoire clonality was estimated as the Gini-Simpson index, which was computed with the R package tcR. Student's t test was used to compare Gini indices, and Pearson correlation was used to assess associations with tumor size change. Entries here come from immuneACCESS through TCRdb and include only in-frame sequences with V and J called. Some clones fail to appear in such tables; in the studies checked, an unresolved V gene covers under half of the shortfall, and the cause of the remainder is unknown. V, J and clone size reflect that table, while D and trimming were determined from the DNA. Present in this sample are about 25,000 clones, 27% of which were seen just once. The ten largest clonotypes hold around 15% of the sample.

The junction carries 15 bases between V and J, which are trimmed by 4 bases and 5 bases respectively. The cysteine opens and the phenylalanine closes a CDR3 of 15 amino acids. The entry retains the CDR3 DNA only, 45 bases that are in frame from base 1. The CDR1 and CDR2 encoded by the germline V gene are MDHEN and SYDVKM. The sample comes from a study of neoadjuvant anti-PD-1 for oral cavity cancer (dated by TCRdb to the early 2020s). For the wider study: Before undergoing curative-intent surgical resection, most patients got three to four biweekly nivolumab doses at 3 mg/kg. Patients without progression received a fourth nivolumab dose around day 43 and underwent definitive surgical resection on days 50-56. Under RECIST 1.1, patients with complete response, partial response or stable disease were classed as responders, and patients with progression were classed as non-responders. There were 12 patients in the parent correlative cohort, and the response rate was less than 40%. What the work shows at the level of the full study, not this receptor alone: TCR analyses included only three patients per response group, and the authors called for larger cohorts for validation. Greater tumor shrinkage was correlated with larger post-treatment sizes of preexisting intratumoral clones, suggesting that expansion of preexisting clones contributed to response. A higher pretreatment blood Treg/Th17 ratio correlated with both higher pretreatment blood TCRbeta clonality and lower post-treatment tumor TCRbeta clonality.

The chain uses TRBV28 and TRBJ1-5; matching of 5 bases hints at TRBD1 as the D gene. Sequencing used tumor tissue, obtained after nivolumab (anti-PD-1) treatment. The origin of this receptor is a person aged 35-79 years with oral cavity squamous cell carcinoma. The CDR3: CASSSASEGHQPQHF. The nucleotides are TGTGCCAGCAGTTCGGCCTCGGAGGGACATCAGCCCCAGCATTTT.